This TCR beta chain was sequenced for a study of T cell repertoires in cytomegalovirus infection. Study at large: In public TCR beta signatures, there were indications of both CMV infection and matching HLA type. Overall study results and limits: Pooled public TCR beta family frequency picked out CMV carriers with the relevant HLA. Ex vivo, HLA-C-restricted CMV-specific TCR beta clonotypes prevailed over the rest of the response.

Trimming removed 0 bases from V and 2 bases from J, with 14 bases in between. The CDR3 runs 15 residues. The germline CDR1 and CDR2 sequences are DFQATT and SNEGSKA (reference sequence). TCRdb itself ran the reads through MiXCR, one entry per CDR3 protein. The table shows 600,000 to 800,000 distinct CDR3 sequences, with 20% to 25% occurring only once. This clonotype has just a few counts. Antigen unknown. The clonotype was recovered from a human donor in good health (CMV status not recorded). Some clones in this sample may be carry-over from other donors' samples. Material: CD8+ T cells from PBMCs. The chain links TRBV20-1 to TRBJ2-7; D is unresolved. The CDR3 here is CSARDQGHFTYEQYF. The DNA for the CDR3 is TGCAGTGCTAGAGATCAAGGGCACTTCACCTACGAGCAGTACTTC.